The 27 T cell receptor beta chains in this list originate from one sample, sequenced in a study of brain T cells in children with intractable seizures. The table came from immunoSEQ multiplex PCR; TCRdb's copy has only in-frame clones and leaves some out. The sample includes tens of thousands of clones, under 95% of them seen just once. The source was peripheral blood, collected at surgery. These receptors all stem from a boy younger than two with tuberous sclerosis and intractable seizures.

The genes are TRBV10-3 and TRBJ1-2, with a possible D match to TRBD1 (6 bases). V was clipped by 3 bases and J by 4 bases, with 12 bases between them. Germline V CDR1 and CDR2: ENHRY, SYGVKD. This CDR3 contains 14 residues. The CDR3: CAISDSDRTYGYTF. DNA of the CDR3: TGTGCCATCAGTGACTCGGACAGAACCTATGGCTACACCTTC.

The V call is TRBV4-1, the J call TRBJ2-1; D not resolved. Trimming shortened V by 4 bases and J by 0 bases, and 10 bases separated the two germline ends. Germline values: CDR1 MGHRA, CDR2 YSYEKL. The CDR3 totals 15 residues. The CDR3 sequence is CASSPDGSSYNEQFF. Here the CDR3 DNA reads TGCGCCAGCAGCCCGGACGGCAGCTCCTACAATGAGCAGTTCTTC.

V is TRBV2 and J is TRBJ1-2; D may be TRBD1 (5 bases). V dropped 7 bases and J dropped 6 bases, with 21 bases sitting between them. The CDR3 length is 15 residues. Germline V CDR1 and CDR2: SNHLY, FYNNEI. CDR3 protein: CASNEKFRVNDGYTF. In nucleotides, the CDR3 is TGTGCCAGCAACGAAAAGTTCAGGGTCAATGATGGCTACACCTTC. Looking up the rest from reference TRBV2 and TRBJ1-2 gives the full variable domain: EPEVTQTPSHQVTQMGQEVILRCVPISNHLYFYWYRQILGQKVEFLVSFYNNEISEKSEIFDDQFSVERPDGSNFTLKIRSTKLEDSAMYFCASNEKFRVNDGYTFGSGTRLTVV.

The chain couples TRBV2 to TRBJ1-5; TRBD1 is a possible D gene (5 bases). CDR1 and CDR2 from the germline V gene are SNHLY and FYNNEI. V was trimmed by 0 bases and J by 6 bases, leaving 9 bases between them. CDR3 size: 14 residues. The CDR3 nucleotides are TGTGCCAGCAGTGAAGCGTCCAGGGCTCAGCCCCAGCATTTT. It specifies CASSEASRAQPQHF.

This clone came up once. This chain uses TRBV12-3 or TRBV12-4 with TRBJ1-4; D ambiguous. Trimming left V 6 bases short and J 7 bases short, with 9 bases between. The CDR3 extends over 12 amino acids. DNA for the CDR3: TGTGCCAGCAGCGTTTTAGGTGAAAAACTGTTTTTT. It encodes CASSVLGEKLFF.

The rearrangement links TRBV16 to TRBJ1-1, with a weak D call TRBD1 (6 bases). Germline V gene data show CDR1 as KGHSY and CDR2 as FQNENV. CDR3 length: 15 residues. Trimming removed 1 base from V and 2 bases from J, with 11 bases in between. CDR3 residues: CASSQLRGSNTEAFF. In DNA form, the CDR3 reads TGTGCCAGCAGCCAATTGAGGGGGTCTAACACTGAAGCTTTCTTT. Combining the CDR3 with reference TRBV16 and TRBJ1-1 gives the whole variable domain GEEVAQTPKHLVRGEGQKAKLYCAPIKGHSYVFWYQQVLKNEFKFLISFQNENVFDETGMPKERFSAKCLPNSPCSLEIQATKLEDSAVYFCASSQLRGSNTEAFFGQGTRLTVV.

The gene calls are TRBV27 and TRBJ2-7; no firm D call. Germline lookup yields CDR1 MNHEY and CDR2 SMNVEV (reference sequence). Trimming removed 3 bases at V and 4 bases at J, with 10 bases between. This CDR3 spans 13 amino acids. CDR3 bases: TGTGCCAGCAGTTTTAACGACGGATACGAGCAGTACTTC. It yields the protein CASSFNDGYEQYF.

This chain connects TRBV6-1 to TRBJ2-5; D might be TRBD2 (6 bases). Trimming took off 0 bases at V and 4 bases at J, with 12 bases between the two ends. CDR3 length: 15 residues. Germline V lookup: CDR1 MNHNS, CDR2 SASEGT. CDR3 DNA sequence: TGTGCCAGCAGTGAAGCCCGGCGGAGGGGAGAGACCCAGTACTTC. This encodes CASSEARRRGETQYF.

The chain uses TRBV2 and TRBJ1-1; D unresolved. From germline, CDR1 is SNHLY and CDR2 FYNNEI. The CDR3 totals 12 residues. Trimming stripped 3 bases from V and 6 bases from J, with 8 bases between. In DNA form, the CDR3 reads TGTGCCAGCAGTGAGGTGCTCCCTGAAGCTTTCTTT. Translating gives CASSEVLPEAFF.

The genes are TRBV4-2 and TRBJ2-7; 14 bases are shared with TRBD2. The CDR3 loop spans 15 amino acids. J was trimmed by 2 bases and V by 4 bases; bases with no gene match: 1. Germline CDR1 LGHNA, CDR2 YNFKEQ. The CDR3 here is CASSPGLAGAYEQYF. The CDR3 nucleotides are TGTGCCAGCAGCCCGGGACTAGCGGGGGCCTACGAGCAGTACTTC.

V usage is TRBV6-6 and J usage is TRBJ1-6; D not certain. V was clipped by 2 bases and J by 3 bases, with 8 bases between them. In germline, CDR1 is MNHNY, CDR2 SVGAGI (reference sequence). The CDR3 extends over 15 amino acids. As DNA, the CDR3 is TGTGCCAGCAGTTACAGGGAGGACTATAATTCACCCCTCCACTTT. Translated, it gives CASSYREDYNSPLHF.

The V and J genes are TRBV11-2 and TRBJ2-1, with 11 bases lining up with TRBD2. CDR1 SGHAT and CDR2 FQNNGV come from the germline V gene. CDR3 length: 16 residues. V trimming: 5 bases; J trimming: 7 bases; junction bases outside the gene matches: 10. The CDR3 region has the DNA TGTGCCAGCAGCCCTTCGCGTAGCGGGGGGGGAAATGAGCAGTTCTTC. This translates into CASSPSRSGGGNEQFF. Variable domain in full (rest from reference TRBV11-2 and TRBJ2-1): EAGVAQSPRYKIIEKRQSVAFWCNPISGHATLYWYQQILGQGPKLLIQFQNNGVVDDSQLPKDRFSAERLKGVDSTLKIQPAKLEDSAVYLCASSPSRSGGGNEQFFGPGTRLTVL.

The chain couples TRBV7-3 to TRBJ2-2; D call uncertain. Looked up from germline, CDR1 is SGHTA and CDR2 is FQGTGA. Trimming stripped 8 bases from V and 4 bases from J, with 14 bases between. The CDR3 is made up of 14 amino acids. The CDR3 here is CASRTESGTGELFF. CDR3 nucleotide sequence: TGTGCCAGCCGTACGGAATCCGGCACCGGGGAGCTGTTTTTT.

The chain combines TRBV6-5 with TRBJ1-2; possible D gene TRBD1, 5 bases. Trimming removed 5 bases from V and 6 bases from J, with 13 bases in between. The CDR3 is 13 residues long. CDR1 and CDR2 (germline): MNHEY, SVGAGI. CDR3 sequence (DNA): TGTGCCAGCAGTCCGCAGGGCCCTCATGGCTACACCTTC. This translates into CASSPQGPHGYTF.

The V call is TRBV5-6, the J call TRBJ1-2; D is undetermined. The CDR3 consists of 15 residues. V was pared by 0 bases and J by 6 bases, with 15 bases between. The germline gives CDR1 SGHDT, CDR2 YYEEEE. The CDR3 here is CASSLDGNPLDGYTF. In DNA form, the CDR3 reads TGTGCCAGCAGCTTGGATGGTAACCCCCTCGATGGCTACACCTTC. Filled out from reference TRBV5-6 and TRBJ1-2, the complete variable domain reads DAGVTQSPTHLIKTRGQQVTLRCSPKSGHDTVSWYQQALGQGPQFIFQYYEEEERQRGNFPDRFSGHQFPNYSSELNVNALLLGDSALYLCASSLDGNPLDGYTFGSGTRLTVV.

The rearrangement joins TRBV7-9 to TRBJ2-5; no clear D. The CDR3 loop spans 13 amino acids. From germline, CDR1 is SEHNR and CDR2 FQNEAQ (reference sequence). The germline V and J ends were trimmed by 2 bases and 7 bases, with 11 bases remaining between them. CDR3 nucleotides: TGTGCCAGCAGCTTATATCTAGGGCGGACCCAGTACTTC. This sequence encodes CASSLYLGRTQYF.

This chain links TRBV6-5 with TRBJ2-7; TRBD2 matches 12 bases. The CDR3 spans 14 residues. V was pared by 4 bases and J by 5 bases, with 3 bases of the junction left unmatched. CDR1 and CDR2 from the germline V gene are MNHEY and SVGAGI. Here the CDR3 reads CASSSTSGSHEQYF. The CDR3 nucleotides are TGTGCCAGCAGTTCGACTAGCGGGAGCCACGAGCAGTACTTC.

V gene TRBV7-2 combines with J gene TRBJ2-7; no clear D. Germline V lookup: CDR1 SGHTA, CDR2 FQGNSA. The CDR3 sequence is 12 residues long. Trimming stripped 6 bases from V and 6 bases from J, with 12 bases between. In DNA, the CDR3 is TGTGCCAGCAGGTGGACCGCCGGCGAGCAGTACTTC. Its protein product is CASRWTAGEQYF.

The genes are TRBV6-5 and TRBJ2-3; possibly TRBD1 for D (6 bases). Trimming removed 6 bases at V and 7 bases at J, with 11 bases between. CDR1 and CDR2 (germline): MNHEY, SVGAGI. The CDR3 spans 12 residues. The CDR3 loop reads CASSPTGYTQYF. The CDR3 coding sequence is TGTGCCAGCAGCCCGACAGGATATACGCAGTATTTT.

This chain links TRBV14 with TRBJ2-3; D may be TRBD1 or TRBD2 (5 bases each). CDR1 is SGHDN and CDR2 is FVKESK in the germline V gene. Deletions cut 8 bases from V and 7 bases from J, with 10 bases between. This CDR3 region has 11 residues. CDR3 DNA sequence: TGTGCCAGCGGGCCGGGGCATACGCAGTATTTT. It specifies CASGPGHTQYF.

The V call is TRBV4-2, the J call TRBJ1-1; D is perhaps TRBD1 (5 bases). V was cut by 1 base and J by 0 bases, with 6 bases left in between. Germline CDR1 and CDR2: LGHNA and YNFKEQ. This CDR3 has 14 amino acids. CDR3 sequence: CASSQVTVNTEAFF. The CDR3, as DNA: TGTGCCAGCAGCCAAGTGACAGTGAACACTGAAGCTTTCTTT.

CDR3 coding DNA: TGTGCCAGCAGCTTCGGACAGGGACCCTATGGCTACACCTTC. Translating it yields CASSFGQGPYGYTF. The rearrangement uses TRBV7-9 and TRBJ1-2; 8 nucleotides line up with TRBD1. Per the germline V gene, CDR1 is SEHNR and CDR2 is FQNEAQ (reference sequence). This CDR3 is built from 14 residues. V was clipped by 3 bases and J by 4 bases; unmatched bases: 4. Based on the CDR3 plus reference TRBV7-9 and TRBJ1-2, the full variable domain is DTGVSQNPRHKITKRGQNVTFRCDPISEHNRLYWYRQTLGQGPEFLTYFQNEAQLEKSRLLSDRFSAERPKGSFSTLEIQRTEQGDSAMYLCASSFGQGPYGYTFGSGTRLTVV.

The rearrangement joins TRBV19 to TRBJ1-1, with a tentative D call TRBD1 (6 bases). Trimming left V 4 bases short and J 1 base short, with 7 bases between. The CDR3 totals 13 residues. Germline lookup yields CDR1 LNHDA and CDR2 SQIVND (reference sequence). CDR3 amino acids: CASSTTGNTEAFF. For the CDR3, the DNA is TGTGCCAGTAGTACGACAGGGAACACTGAAGCTTTCTTT.

The chain combines TRBV21-1 with TRBJ2-3. TRBV21-1 is shown as a pseudogene. This CDR3 is 18 amino acids long. DNA of the CDR3: TGTGCCAGCAGCAAATGCAGGGACGGAAGAAGGGACGCAGATACGCAGTATTTT. Protein product: CASSKCRDGRRDADTQYF.

J is TRBJ2-1 and V is TRBV19; D uncertain. CDR3 size: 12 residues. Germline V CDR1 and CDR2: LNHDA, SQIVND (reference sequence). Deletions cut 3 bases from V and 9 bases from J, with 9 bases between. CDR3: CASSIIDGEQFF. For the CDR3, the DNA is TGTGCCAGTAGTATTATCGATGGTGAGCAGTTCTTC. Based on the CDR3 plus reference TRBV19 and TRBJ2-1, the full variable domain is DGGITQSPKYLFRKEGQNVTLSCEQNLNHDAMYWYRQDPGQGLRLIYYSQIVNDFQKGDIAEGYSVSREKKESFPLTVTSAQKNPTAFYLCASSIIDGEQFFGPGTRLTVL.

The J gene is TRBJ2-7, the V gene TRBV6-2 or TRBV6-3; no clear D. Per the germline V gene, CDR1 is MNHEY and CDR2 is SVGEGT. The CDR3 contains 13 residues. V lost 2 bases to trimming and J lost 0 bases, with 5 bases between them. The DNA of the CDR3 is TGTGCCAGCAGTTACCGGATCTCCTACGAGCAGTACTTC. Translated: CASSYRISYEQYF.

The V and J genes are TRBV27 and TRBJ2-1; D ambiguous. This CDR3 contains 14 residues. V was shortened by 4 bases and J by 4 bases, with 11 bases between the two germline ends. Germline CDR1 is MNHEY and CDR2 is SMNVEV (reference sequence). The CDR3 here is CASSSTDQYNEQFF. The CDR3 DNA follows: TGTGCCAGCAGTTCAACAGACCAATACAATGAGCAGTTCTTC.